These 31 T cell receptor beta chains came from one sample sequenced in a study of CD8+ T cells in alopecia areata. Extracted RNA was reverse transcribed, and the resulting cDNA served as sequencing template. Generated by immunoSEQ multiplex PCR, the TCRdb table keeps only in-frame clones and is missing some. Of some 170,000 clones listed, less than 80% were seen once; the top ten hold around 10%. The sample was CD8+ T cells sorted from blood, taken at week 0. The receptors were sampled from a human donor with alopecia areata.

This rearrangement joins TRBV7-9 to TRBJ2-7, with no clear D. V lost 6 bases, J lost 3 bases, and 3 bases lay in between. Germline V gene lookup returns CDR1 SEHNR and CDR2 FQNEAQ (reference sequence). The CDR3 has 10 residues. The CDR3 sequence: CASSGYEQYF. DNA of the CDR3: TGTGCCAGCAGTGGCTACGAGCAGTACTTC. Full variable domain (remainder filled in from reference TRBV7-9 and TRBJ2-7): DTGVSQNPRHKITKRGQNVTFRCDPISEHNRLYWYRQTLGQGPEFLTYFQNEAQLEKSRLLSDRFSAERPKGSFSTLEIQRTEQGDSAMYLCASSGYEQYFGPGTRLTVT.

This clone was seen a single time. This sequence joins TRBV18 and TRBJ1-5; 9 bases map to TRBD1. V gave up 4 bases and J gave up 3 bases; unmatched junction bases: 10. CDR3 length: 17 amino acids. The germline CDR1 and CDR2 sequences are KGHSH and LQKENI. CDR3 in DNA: TGTGCCAGCTCACGGGACAGGGACTTCTATGACAATCAGCCCCAGCATTTT. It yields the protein CASSRDRDFYDNQPQHF.

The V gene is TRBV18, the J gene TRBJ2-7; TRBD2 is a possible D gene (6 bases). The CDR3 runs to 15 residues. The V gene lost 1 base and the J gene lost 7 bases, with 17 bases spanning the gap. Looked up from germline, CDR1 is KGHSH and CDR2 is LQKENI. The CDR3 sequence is CASSPQGSLAWEQYF. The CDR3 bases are TGTGCCAGCTCACCACAGGGGAGCCTAGCGTGGGAGCAGTACTTC. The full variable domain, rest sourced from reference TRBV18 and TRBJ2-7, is NAGVMQNPRHLVRRRGQEARLRCSPMKGHSHVYWYRQLPEEGLKFMVYLQKENIIDESGMPKERFSAEFPKEGPSILRIQQVVRGDSAAYFCASSPQGSLAWEQYFGPGTRLTVT.

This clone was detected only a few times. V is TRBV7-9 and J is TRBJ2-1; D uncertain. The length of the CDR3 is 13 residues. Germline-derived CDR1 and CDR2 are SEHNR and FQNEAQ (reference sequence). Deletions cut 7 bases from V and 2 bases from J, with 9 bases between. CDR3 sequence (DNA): TGTGCCAGCATCTTCGGAGCCTACAATGAGCAGTTCTTC. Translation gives CASIFGAYNEQFF.

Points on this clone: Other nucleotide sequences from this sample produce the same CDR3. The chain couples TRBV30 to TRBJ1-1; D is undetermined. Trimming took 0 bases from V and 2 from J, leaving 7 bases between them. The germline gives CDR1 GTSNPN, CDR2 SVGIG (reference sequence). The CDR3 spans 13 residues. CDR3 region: CAWSVLGNTEAFF. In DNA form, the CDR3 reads TGTGCCTGGAGTGTATTGGGTAACACTGAAGCTTTCTTT.

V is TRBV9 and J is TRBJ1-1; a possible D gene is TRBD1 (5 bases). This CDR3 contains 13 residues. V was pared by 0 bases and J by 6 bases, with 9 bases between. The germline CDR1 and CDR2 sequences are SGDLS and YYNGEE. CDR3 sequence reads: CASSVEGIAEAFF. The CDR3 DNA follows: TGTGCCAGCAGCGTAGAGGGGATCGCTGAAGCTTTCTTT.

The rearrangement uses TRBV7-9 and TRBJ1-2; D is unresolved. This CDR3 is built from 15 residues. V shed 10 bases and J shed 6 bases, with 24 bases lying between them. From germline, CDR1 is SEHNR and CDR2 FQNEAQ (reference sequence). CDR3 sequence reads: CATSYPTQLGHGYTF. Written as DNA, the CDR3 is TGTGCCACTTCGTACCCCACGCAGCTAGGACATGGCTACACCTTC.

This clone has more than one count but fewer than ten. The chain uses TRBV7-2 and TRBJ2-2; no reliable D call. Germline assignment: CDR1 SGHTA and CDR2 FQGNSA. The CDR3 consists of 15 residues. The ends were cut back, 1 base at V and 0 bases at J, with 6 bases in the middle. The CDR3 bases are TGTGCCAGCAGCTTAGAGCCCTCGAACACCGGGGAGCTGTTTTTT. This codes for CASSLEPSNTGELFF.

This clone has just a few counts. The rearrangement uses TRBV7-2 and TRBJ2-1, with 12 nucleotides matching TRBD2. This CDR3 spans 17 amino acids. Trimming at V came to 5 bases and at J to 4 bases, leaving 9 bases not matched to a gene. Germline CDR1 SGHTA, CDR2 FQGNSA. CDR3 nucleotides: TGTGCCAGCAGCCTGTTATTACTAGCGGGGGGTTACAATGAGCAGTTCTTC. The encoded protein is CASSLLLLAGGYNEQFF.

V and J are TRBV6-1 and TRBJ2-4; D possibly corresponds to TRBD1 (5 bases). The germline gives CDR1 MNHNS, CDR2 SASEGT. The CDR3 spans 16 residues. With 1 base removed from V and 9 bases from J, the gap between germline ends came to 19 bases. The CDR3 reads CASSEEGRKRQGIQYF. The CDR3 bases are TGTGCCAGCAGTGAAGAGGGCCGCAAACGGCAGGGCATTCAGTACTTC.

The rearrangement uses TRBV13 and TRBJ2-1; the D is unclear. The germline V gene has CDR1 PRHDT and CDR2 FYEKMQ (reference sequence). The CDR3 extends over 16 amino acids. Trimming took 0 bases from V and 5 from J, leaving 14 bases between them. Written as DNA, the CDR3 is TGTGCCAGCAGCTTAGGGTGGGCTGGGAAAAACAATGAGCAGTTCTTC. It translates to CASSLGWAGKNNEQFF.

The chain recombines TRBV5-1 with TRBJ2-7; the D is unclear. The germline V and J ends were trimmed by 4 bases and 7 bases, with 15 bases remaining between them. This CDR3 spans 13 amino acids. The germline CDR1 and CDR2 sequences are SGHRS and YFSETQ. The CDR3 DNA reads TGCGCCAGCAGCCGAAAGTTAGGACGGGAGCAGTACTTC. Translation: CASSRKLGREQYF.

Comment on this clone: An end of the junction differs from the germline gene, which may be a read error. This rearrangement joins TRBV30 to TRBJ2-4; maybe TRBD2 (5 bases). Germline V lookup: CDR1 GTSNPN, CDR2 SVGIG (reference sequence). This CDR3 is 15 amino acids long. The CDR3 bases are TGTGCCTGGATGGAGGATGAACGGGGTAAAACCATTCAGTACTTC. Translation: CAWMEDERGKTIQYF.

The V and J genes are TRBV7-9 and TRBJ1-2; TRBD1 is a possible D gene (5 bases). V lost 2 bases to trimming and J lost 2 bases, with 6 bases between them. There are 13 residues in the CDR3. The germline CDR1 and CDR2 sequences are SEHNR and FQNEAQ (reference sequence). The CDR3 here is CASSLRGNYGYTF. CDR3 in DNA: TGTGCCAGCAGCTTAAGGGGAAACTATGGCTACACCTTC.

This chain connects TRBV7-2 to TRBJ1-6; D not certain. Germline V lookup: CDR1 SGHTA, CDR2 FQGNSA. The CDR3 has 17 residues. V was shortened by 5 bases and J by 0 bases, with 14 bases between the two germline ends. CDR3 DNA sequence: TGTGCCAGCAGCCCCCGGGAGGCGAGCTCCTATAATTCACCCCTCCACTTT. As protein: CASSPREASSYNSPLHF.

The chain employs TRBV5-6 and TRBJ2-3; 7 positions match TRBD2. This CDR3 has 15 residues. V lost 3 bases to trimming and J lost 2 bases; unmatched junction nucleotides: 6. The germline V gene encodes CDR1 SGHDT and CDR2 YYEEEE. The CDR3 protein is CASSSGTKVTDTQYF. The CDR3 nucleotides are TGTGCCAGCAGCTCTGGGACTAAGGTCACAGATACGCAGTATTTT. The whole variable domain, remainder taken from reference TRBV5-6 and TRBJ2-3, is DAGVTQSPTHLIKTRGQQVTLRCSPKSGHDTVSWYQQALGQGPQFIFQYYEEEERQRGNFPDRFSGHQFPNYSSELNVNALLLGDSALYLCASSSGTKVTDTQYFGPGTRLTVL.

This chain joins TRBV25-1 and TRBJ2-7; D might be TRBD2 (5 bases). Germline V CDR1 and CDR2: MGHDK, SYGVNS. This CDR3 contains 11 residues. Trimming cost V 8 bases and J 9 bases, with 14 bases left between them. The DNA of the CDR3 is TGTGCCAGCGGCGGGCTCGCCGGGCAGTACTTC. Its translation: CASGGLAGQYF.

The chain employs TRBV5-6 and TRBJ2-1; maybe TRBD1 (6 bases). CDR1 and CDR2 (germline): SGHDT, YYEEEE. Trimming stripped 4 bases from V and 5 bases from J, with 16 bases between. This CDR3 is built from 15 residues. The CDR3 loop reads CASSDSGDNHNEQFF. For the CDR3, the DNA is TGTGCCAGCAGCGATTCCGGGGACAACCACAATGAGCAGTTCTTC.

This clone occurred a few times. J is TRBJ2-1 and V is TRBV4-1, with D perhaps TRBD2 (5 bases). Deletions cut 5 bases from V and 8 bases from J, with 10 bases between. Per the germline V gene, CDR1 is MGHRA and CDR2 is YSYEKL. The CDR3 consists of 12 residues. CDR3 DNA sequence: TGCGCCAGCAGCAAGACTACCGATGAGCAGTTCTTC. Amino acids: CASSKTTDEQFF.

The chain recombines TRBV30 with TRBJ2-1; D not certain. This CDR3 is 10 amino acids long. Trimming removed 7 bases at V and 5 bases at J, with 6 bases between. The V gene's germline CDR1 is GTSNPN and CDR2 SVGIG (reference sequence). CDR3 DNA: TGTGCCTTCGAGGACAATGAGCAGTTCTTC. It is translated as CAFEDNEQFF.

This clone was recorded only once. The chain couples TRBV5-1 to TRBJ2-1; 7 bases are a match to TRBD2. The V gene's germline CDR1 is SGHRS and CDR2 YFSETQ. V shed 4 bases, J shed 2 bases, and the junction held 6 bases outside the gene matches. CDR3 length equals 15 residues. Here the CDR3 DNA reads TGCGCCAGCAGCCGGAACGGGGGGACCTACAATGAGCAGTTCTTC. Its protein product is CASSRNGGTYNEQFF.

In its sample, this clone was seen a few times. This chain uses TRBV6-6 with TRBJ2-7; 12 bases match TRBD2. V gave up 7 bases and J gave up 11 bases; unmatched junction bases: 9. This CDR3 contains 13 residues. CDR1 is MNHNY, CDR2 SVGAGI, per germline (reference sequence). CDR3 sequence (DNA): TGTGCCAGCAAAAGACTAGCGGGGGTTGAGGAGTACTTC. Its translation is CASKRLAGVEEYF.

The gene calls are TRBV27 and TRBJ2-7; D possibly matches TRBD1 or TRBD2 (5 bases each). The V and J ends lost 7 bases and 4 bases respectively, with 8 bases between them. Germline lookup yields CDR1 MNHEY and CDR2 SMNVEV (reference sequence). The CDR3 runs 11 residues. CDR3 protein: CASMGDYEQYF. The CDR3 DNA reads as TGTGCCAGCATGGGGGATTACGAGCAGTACTTC.

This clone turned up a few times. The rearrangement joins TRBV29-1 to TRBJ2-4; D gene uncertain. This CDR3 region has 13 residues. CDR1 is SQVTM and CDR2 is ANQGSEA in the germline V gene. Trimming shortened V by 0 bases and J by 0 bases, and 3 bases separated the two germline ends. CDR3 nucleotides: TGCAGCGTTGAAGAGGGAGCCAAAAACATTCAGTACTTC. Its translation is CSVEEGAKNIQYF.

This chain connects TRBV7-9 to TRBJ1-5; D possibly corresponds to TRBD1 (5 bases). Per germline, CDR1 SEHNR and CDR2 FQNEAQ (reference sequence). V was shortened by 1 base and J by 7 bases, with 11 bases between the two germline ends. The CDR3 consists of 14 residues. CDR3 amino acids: CASSLEGAGQPQHF. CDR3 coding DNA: TGTGCCAGCAGCTTAGAAGGGGCGGGCCAGCCCCAGCATTTT.

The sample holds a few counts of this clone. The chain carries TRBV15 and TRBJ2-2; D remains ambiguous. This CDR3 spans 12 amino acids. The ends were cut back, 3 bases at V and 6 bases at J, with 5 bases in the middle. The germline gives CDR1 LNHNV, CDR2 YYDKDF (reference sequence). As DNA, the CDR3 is TGTGCCACCAGCAGGGAGTCCGGGGAGCTGTTTTTT. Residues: CATSRESGELFF. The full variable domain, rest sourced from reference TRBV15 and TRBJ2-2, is DAMVIQNPRYQVTQFGKPVTLSCSQTLNHNVMYWYQQKSSQAPKLLFHYYDKDFNNEADTPDNFQSRRPNTSFCFLDIRSPGLGDTAMYLCATSRESGELFFGEGSRLTVL.

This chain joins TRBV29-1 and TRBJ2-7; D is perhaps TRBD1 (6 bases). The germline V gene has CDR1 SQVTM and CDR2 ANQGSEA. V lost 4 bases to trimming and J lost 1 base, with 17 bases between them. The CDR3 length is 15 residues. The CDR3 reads CSVGYTDSGSYEQYF. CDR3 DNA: TGCAGCGTTGGTTATACGGACAGTGGATCCTACGAGCAGTACTTC.

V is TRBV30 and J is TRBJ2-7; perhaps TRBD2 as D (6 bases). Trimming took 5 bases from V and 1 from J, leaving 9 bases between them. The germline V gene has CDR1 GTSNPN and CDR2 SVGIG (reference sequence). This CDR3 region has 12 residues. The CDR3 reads CAWGGNSYEQYF. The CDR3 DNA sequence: TGTGCCTGGGGAGGGAATTCCTACGAGCAGTACTTC.

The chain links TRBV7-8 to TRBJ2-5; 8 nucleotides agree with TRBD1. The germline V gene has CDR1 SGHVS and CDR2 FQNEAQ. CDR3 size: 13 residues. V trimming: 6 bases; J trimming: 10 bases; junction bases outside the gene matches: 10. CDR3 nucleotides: TGTGCCAGCAGGGACAGGGCCGGTGGGGACCAGTACTTC. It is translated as CASRDRAGGDQYF.

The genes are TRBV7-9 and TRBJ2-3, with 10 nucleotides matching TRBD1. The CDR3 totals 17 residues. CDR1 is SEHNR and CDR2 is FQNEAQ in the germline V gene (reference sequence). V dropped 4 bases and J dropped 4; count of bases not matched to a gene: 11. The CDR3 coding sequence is TGTGCCAGCAGCTCTTACCGGGACAGGGGACGTCCAGATACGCAGTATTTT. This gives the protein CASSSYRDRGRPDTQYF.

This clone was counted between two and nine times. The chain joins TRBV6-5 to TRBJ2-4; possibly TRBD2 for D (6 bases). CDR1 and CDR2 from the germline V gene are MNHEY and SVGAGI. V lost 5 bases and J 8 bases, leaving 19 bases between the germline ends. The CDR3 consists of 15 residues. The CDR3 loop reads CASSPLGGGGDIQYF. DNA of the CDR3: TGTGCCAGCAGTCCCCTGGGGGGAGGAGGGGACATTCAGTACTTC.